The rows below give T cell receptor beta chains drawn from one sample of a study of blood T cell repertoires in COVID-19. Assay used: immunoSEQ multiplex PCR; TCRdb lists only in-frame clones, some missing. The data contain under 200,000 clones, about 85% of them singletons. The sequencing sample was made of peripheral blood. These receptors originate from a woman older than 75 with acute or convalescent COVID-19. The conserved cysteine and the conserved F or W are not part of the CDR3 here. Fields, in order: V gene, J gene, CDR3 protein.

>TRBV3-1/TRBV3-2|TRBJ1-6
ASSQERRAGGGYNSPLH
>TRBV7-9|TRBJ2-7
ASSYSGSGGYEQY
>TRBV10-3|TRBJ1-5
AISGDRGNQPQH
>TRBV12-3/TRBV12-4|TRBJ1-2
ASSTGTSYGYT
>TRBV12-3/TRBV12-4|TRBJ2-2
ASSLNTGELF
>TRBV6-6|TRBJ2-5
ASSFRQKQETQY
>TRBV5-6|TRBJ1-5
ASSFWGPGSNQPQH
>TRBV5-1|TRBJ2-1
ASSLYRGDEQF
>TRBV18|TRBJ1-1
ASSLMETEAF
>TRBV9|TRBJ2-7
ASSPRGLGQGHYEQY
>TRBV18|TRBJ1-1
ASSPREGVGTEAF
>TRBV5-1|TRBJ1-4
ASSMTGDEKLF
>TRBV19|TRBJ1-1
ASSLGQENTEAF